This is a list of T cell receptor beta chains from one sample in a study of T cell responses to AZD1222 COVID-19 vaccine. Method: immunoSEQ multiplex PCR; TCRdb's copy keeps in-frame clones and lacks some. The repertoire holds more than 150,000 clones, with 85% to 95% as singletons. The sample consisted of peripheral blood, taken on day 0 of AZD1222 vaccination. The source is an adult in good health. The CDR3 runs from the conserved cysteine through the conserved F or W. The D gene is left open where the match is weak.

D gene | J gene | CDR3 length | V gene | CDR3 protein
- | TRBJ1-4 | 14 | TRBV5-1 | CASSDGTTNEKLFF
TRBD2 | TRBJ2-7 | 14 | TRBV30 | CAWSWAGGTYEQYF
- | TRBJ1-5 | 15 | TRBV27 | CASSRTGALNQPQHF
- | TRBJ1-2 | 16 | TRBV4-1 | CASSLRVPEANYGYTF
- | TRBJ2-2 | 16 | TRBV9 | CASSVRGGPYTGELFF
- | TRBJ1-2 | 14 | TRBV6-5 | CASSPGTGTYGYTF
TRBD2 | TRBJ2-3 | 14 | TRBV6-5 | CASILAGGTDTQYF
TRBD2 | TRBJ2-1 | 15 | TRBV27 | CASSPRTRSYNEQFF
TRBD1 | TRBJ2-1 | 20 | TRBV27 | CASRRAGQGYRGFSYNEQFF
- | TRBJ1-4 | 13 | TRBV3-1/TRBV3-2 | CASSHGDGGKLFF
- | TRBJ1-6 | 14 | TRBV28 | CASRRGAINSPLHF
TRBD1 | TRBJ2-7 | 14 | TRBV7-9 | CASSLRDRGDEQYF
TRBD1 | TRBJ1-2 | 16 | TRBV18 | CASSPPEGAGSYGYTF